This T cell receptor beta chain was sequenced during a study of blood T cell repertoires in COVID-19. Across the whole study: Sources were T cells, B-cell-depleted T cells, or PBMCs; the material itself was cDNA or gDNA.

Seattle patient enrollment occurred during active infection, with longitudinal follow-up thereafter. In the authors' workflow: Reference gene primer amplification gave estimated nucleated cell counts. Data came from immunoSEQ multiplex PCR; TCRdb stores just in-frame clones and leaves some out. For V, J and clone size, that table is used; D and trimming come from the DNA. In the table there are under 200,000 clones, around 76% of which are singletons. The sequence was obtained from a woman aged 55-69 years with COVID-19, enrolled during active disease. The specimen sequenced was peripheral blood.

CDR3 nucleotides: TGTGCCAGCAGCCGCAGGGGCATTAGCAATCAGCCCCAGCATTTT. Translated, it gives CASSRRGISNQPQHF. This rearrangement joins TRBV6-5 to TRBJ1-5; D is perhaps TRBD1 (6 bases). V lost 6 bases, J lost 0 bases, and 12 bases lay in between. The CDR3 is made up of 15 amino acids. CDR1 is MNHEY and CDR2 is SVGAGI in the germline V gene.